A selection of T cell receptor beta chains follows, all from one sample in a study of identical twins. TCRdb re-called the 5' RACE reads through MiXCR, storing one row per CDR3 protein. Here the sample spans some 730,000 distinct CDR3 sequences, over 15% being singletons. This sample was shared with a second study, whose subject was T cells expressing NK-cell markers.

The source material was PBMCs. These receptor sequences come from a woman younger than 30 in good health. CDR3s include the opening cysteine and the closing phenylalanine or tryptophan. D genes are given only for firm matches. Part of the rows lack a size; the others show once, few, many or a class for expanded clones.

j_call d_call clone_size v_call cdr3_nt cdr3_aa
TRBJ2-7 TRBD2 few TRBV7-2 TGTGCCAGCAATAAAGGACTAGCGTCCTACGAGCAGTACTTC CASNKGLASYEQYF
TRBJ2-1 NA few TRBV25-1 TGTGCCAGCAGTGAATTAGGGCAGGGAGCCTACAATGAGCAGTTCTTC CASSELGQGAYNEQFF
TRBJ2-7 NA NA TRBV4-3 TGCGCCAGCAGCCCCGATAGCGGCTACTACGAGCAGTACTTC CASSPDSGYYEQYF
TRBJ2-5 TRBD2 NA TRBV2 TGTGCCAGCAGTGACCGTCTAGCGGGGGCCGAGGAGACCCAGTACTTC CASSDRLAGAEETQYF
TRBJ2-3 NA few TRBV3-1 TGTGCCAGCAGCTCCCGGGACGGCGGGGATACGCAGTATTTT CASSSRDGGDTQYF
TRBJ2-1 NA few TRBV9 TGTGCCAGCAGCGTTGGAGACTACTACAATGAGCAGTTCTTC CASSVGDYYNEQFF
TRBJ1-2 NA NA TRBV20-1 TGCAGTGCTAGCCACCTGGACTATGGCTACACCTTC CSASHLDYGYTF
TRBJ1-1 NA few TRBV21-1 TGTGCCAGCAGCAAAGAGCAGGGGACTGAAGCTTTCTTT CASSKEQGTEAFF
TRBJ1-1 NA few TRBV20-1 TGCAGTGCTACCGAGATGAACACTGAAGCTTTCTTT CSATEMNTEAFF
TRBJ1-1 NA NA TRBV10-3 TGTGCCATCAGTGAGACGAGGGTTAACACTGAAGCTTTCTTT CAISETRVNTEAFF
TRBJ2-3 TRBD1 NA TRBV10-3 TGTGCCATCACTCCGGGACAGGGTCGGACAGATACGCAGTATTTT CAITPGQGRTDTQYF
TRBJ2-1 TRBD1 few TRBV5-6 TGTGCCAGCAGCTACGGGACAGCCAAGCAGTTCTTC CASSYGTAKQFF
TRBJ2-5 NA many TRBV5-1 TGCGCCAGCAGGGCTGCTGGAACTCAAGAGACCCAGTACTTC CASRAAGTQETQYF
TRBJ2-2 NA few TRBV6-2/TRBV6-3 TGTGCCACCAATCCCGTTACGAACACCGGGGAGCTGTTTTTT CATNPVTNTGELFF
TRBJ2-6 NA NA TRBV20-1 TGCAGTGCTACGGCTCCGGGCCTACTCAACGTCCTGACTTTC CSATAPGLLNVLTF
TRBJ1-1 TRBD1 medium-sized TRBV20-1 TGCAGTGCTAGATGGGCGCAGGGGGACACTGAAGCTTTCTTT CSARWAQGDTEAFF
TRBJ2-7 TRBD1 few TRBV11-1 TGTGCCAGCAGCTTAGGCCGGGACAGTGGCTCCCTTTTCTCCGAGCAGTACTTC CASSLGRDSGSLFSEQYF
TRBJ2-1 NA few TRBV12-3/TRBV12-4 TGTGCCAGCAGTTTAAATCGGGAACGTGAGCAGTTCTTC CASSLNREREQFF
TRBJ2-1 TRBD1 few TRBV20-1 TGCAGTGCTAGAGACGGACAGGGCCATGAGCAGTTCTTC CSARDGQGHEQFF
TRBJ2-1 NA NA TRBV7-8 TGTGCCAGCAGTTCCGGGATTCCCCCCTTCAATGAGCAGTTCTTC CASSSGIPPFNEQFF
TRBJ2-5 TRBD2 few TRBV12-3/TRBV12-4 TGTGCCAGCGCGGGGGGGATTCGGGAGACCCAGTACTTC CASAGGIRETQYF
TRBJ2-2 NA many TRBV28 TGTGCCAGCAGTTTCCCAGGGCAACGGACCGGGGAGCTGTTTTTT CASSFPGQRTGELFF
TRBJ1-1 NA NA TRBV20-1 TGCAGTGCTAGAGGGGCCGCGGGGAACACTGAAGCTTTCTTT CSARGAAGNTEAFF
TRBJ2-7 NA NA TRBV3-1 TGTGCCAGCAGCCTTCCCGGCGCTAAAAGCCACGAGCAGTACTTC CASSLPGAKSHEQYF
TRBJ1-3 TRBD1 few TRBV20-1 TGCAGTGCTAGACTTACAGGGGGCGCGCCTCTGAGGGGAAACACCATATATTTT CSARLTGGAPLRGNTIYF
TRBJ1-1 TRBD1 few TRBV29-1 TGCAGCGTTGACGGACAGGCCGGGGCTTTCTTT CSVDGQAGAFF
TRBJ1-2 NA NA TRBV12-3/TRBV12-4 TGTGCCAGCAGTTTATCCAGTACAGGGCGGAACTATGGCTACACCTTC CASSLSSTGRNYGYTF
TRBJ2-1 TRBD2 few TRBV20-1 TGCAGTGCTAGCAAAGCGGGAAGCGGGGGGCGTAATGAGCAGTTCTTC CSASKAGSGGRNEQFF
TRBJ1-2 TRBD1 few TRBV20-1 TGCAGTGCTAGAGGACAGGGGCGGAATGGCTACACCTTC CSARGQGRNGYTF
TRBJ1-1 NA NA TRBV7-2 TGTGCCAGCAGCTCATATGGGACGGCCCCGAACACTGAAGCTTTCTTT CASSSYGTAPNTEAFF
TRBJ2-4 NA few TRBV6-6 TGTGCCAGCCGTTCGGAGGGGGCATACATTCAGTACTTC CASRSEGAYIQYF
TRBJ1-5 NA NA TRBV7-8 TGTGCCAGCAGACCCGGGGGATACCAGCCCCAGCATTTT CASRPGGYQPQHF
TRBJ2-5 NA NA TRBV5-1 TGCGCCAGCAGCTCGTCCGCCGGGGGCGGGGAGACCCAGTACTTC CASSSSAGGGETQYF
TRBJ2-4 TRBD1 few TRBV4-2 TGTGCCAGCAGCCCGACGGAGGGGGACAGGAAAAACATTCAGTACTTC CASSPTEGDRKNIQYF
TRBJ1-5 NA few TRBV20-1 TGCAGTGCTAGAGATCCCGACAGGCCGTATAGCAATCAGCCCCAGCATTTT CSARDPDRPYSNQPQHF
TRBJ1-2 TRBD1 few TRBV27 TGTGCCAGCAGCCTGGACAGGGGATCCAACTATGGCTACACCTTC CASSLDRGSNYGYTF
TRBJ2-7 TRBD2 NA TRBV29-1 TGCAGCGTTGAAAGCGGGAGGTTCGGCGAGCAGTACTTC CSVESGRFGEQYF
TRBJ2-5 NA NA TRBV12-3/TRBV12-4 TGTGCCAGCACCCCCAATCTGGTTGGAGAGACCCAGTACTTC CASTPNLVGETQYF
TRBJ2-3 TRBD2 NA TRBV6-2/TRBV6-3 TGTGCCAGCAGCGGACTAGCGGGAGGTGGAGATACGCAGTATTTT CASSGLAGGGDTQYF
TRBJ1-4 NA few TRBV18 TGTGCCAGCTCACCAGCGCCAGATCGTCGGGATGAAAAACTGTTTTTT CASSPAPDRRDEKLFF
TRBJ1-2 NA many TRBV20-1 TGCAGTGCTCCAACATCCAACTATGGCTACACCTTC CSAPTSNYGYTF
TRBJ1-6 NA NA TRBV5-6 TGTGCCAGCAGCGGATATGGACAGAATTCACCCCTCCACTTT CASSGYGQNSPLHF
TRBJ2-7 TRBD1 few TRBV29-1 TGCAGCGTGAACCGCGGACAGGAAAAAAACTCCTACGAGCAGTACTTC CSVNRGQEKNSYEQYF
TRBJ1-2 TRBD1 few TRBV5-1 TGCGCCAGCAGCATTGGACAGGCGACCATCTATGGCTACACCTTC CASSIGQATIYGYTF
TRBJ2-7 TRBD2 NA TRBV18 TGTGCCAGCTCACCAGGGACTAGCGGGAGGTTGAGCGAGCAGTACTTC CASSPGTSGRLSEQYF
TRBJ2-7 NA few TRBV7-6 TGTGCCAGCAGCCCATCGCCCAGGGCGGCCTACGAGCAGTACTTC CASSPSPRAAYEQYF
TRBJ2-3 TRBD2 NA TRBV20-1 TGCAGTGCCAGCAAGCTAGCGGGGGGCACAGATACGCAGTATTTT CSASKLAGGTDTQYF
TRBJ1-4 NA NA TRBV20-1 TGCAGTGCTAGAGATGGGGGGGGGGAAAAACTGTTTTTT CSARDGGGEKLFF
TRBJ2-3 NA few TRBV27 TGTGCCAGCAGCCAATCCCGGGATACGCAGTATTTT CASSQSRDTQYF
TRBJ2-1 NA many TRBV29-1 TGCAGCGTCCGACCGGGACGGTCCTCCAATGAGCAGTTCTTC CSVRPGRSSNEQFF
TRBJ2-5 NA NA TRBV20-1 TGCAGTGCTAGAGATCGCGTGCATATCGAGACCCAGTACTTC CSARDRVHIETQYF
TRBJ2-7 NA NA TRBV21-1 TGTGCCAGCAGCAAAGGTAGGACAGGGCTCAAGTTGAGACCGATCGAGCAGTACTTC CASSKGRTGLKLRPIEQYF
TRBJ2-2 TRBD2 NA TRBV12-3/TRBV12-4 TGTGCCAGCACCCCGGGACTAGAGGTTACCGGGGAGCTGTTTTTT CASTPGLEVTGELFF
TRBJ1-2 NA few TRBV7-2 TGTGCCAGCAGCTTAGGGTGGGGAGTACATGGCTACACCTTC CASSLGWGVHGYTF
TRBJ2-1 TRBD2 NA TRBV6-1 TGTGCCAGCACGGGACTAGCGGGAGGAAAGACCTACAATGAGCAGTTCTTC CASTGLAGGKTYNEQFF
TRBJ2-3 NA few TRBV4-3 TGCGCCAGCAGCCAAGTTGCGGCTAGCAGTAAATATACGCAGTATTTT CASSQVAASSKYTQYF
TRBJ2-1 TRBD2 NA TRBV28 TGTGCCAGCAGTCCTGCCGGGACTAGCACCAATGAGCAGTTCTTC CASSPAGTSTNEQFF
TRBJ2-3 NA NA TRBV9 TGTGCCAGCAGCGTAGCTACCCACGGGAGCAAGAATACGCAGTATTTT CASSVATHGSKNTQYF
TRBJ2-1 TRBD1 NA TRBV6-4 TGTGCCAGCAGTTCTCACAGGGGCCACAATGAGCAGTTCTTC CASSSHRGHNEQFF
TRBJ2-2 TRBD2 many TRBV6-2/TRBV6-3 TGTGCCAGCATCCGACTAGCGGGAGGGCCAGGGAACACCGGGGAGCTGTTTTTT CASIRLAGGPGNTGELFF